The text below deals with one T cell receptor (beta chain). Looked up from germline, CDR1 is MNHEY and CDR2 is SVGAGI. CDR3 length: 14 residues. The J segment lost 6 bases and the V segment lost 4 bases, leaving 1 base of the junction unmatched. This entry is derived from a study of T cell changes during pregnancy in multiple sclerosis. Data came from immunoSEQ multiplex PCR; TCRdb stores just in-frame clones and leaves some out. This sample has 50,000 to 65,000 clones, with approximately 90% found just once. The source material was peripheral blood, sampled in the first trimester of pregnancy. The J gene is TRBJ2-2, the V gene TRBV6-5; 11 bases agree with TRBD2. The receptor comes from a female donor in good health, enrolled as a control in a pregnancy study. The CDR3 coding sequence is TGTGCCAGCAGTTCTAGCGGGGGGTCCGGGGAGCTGTTTTTT. Its protein product is CASSSSGGSGELFF.